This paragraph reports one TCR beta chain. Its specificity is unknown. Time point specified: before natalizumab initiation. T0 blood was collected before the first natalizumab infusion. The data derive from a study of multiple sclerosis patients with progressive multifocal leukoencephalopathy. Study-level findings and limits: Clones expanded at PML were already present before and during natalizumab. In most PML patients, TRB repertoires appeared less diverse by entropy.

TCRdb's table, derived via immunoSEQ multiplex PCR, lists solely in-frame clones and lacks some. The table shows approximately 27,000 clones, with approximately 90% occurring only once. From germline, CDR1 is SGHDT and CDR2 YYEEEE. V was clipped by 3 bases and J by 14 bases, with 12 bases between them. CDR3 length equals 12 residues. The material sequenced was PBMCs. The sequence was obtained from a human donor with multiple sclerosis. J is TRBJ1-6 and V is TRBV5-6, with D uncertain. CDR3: CASSSEEGTLHF. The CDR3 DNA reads TGTGCCAGCAGCTCGGAGGAGGGAACCCTCCACTTT.